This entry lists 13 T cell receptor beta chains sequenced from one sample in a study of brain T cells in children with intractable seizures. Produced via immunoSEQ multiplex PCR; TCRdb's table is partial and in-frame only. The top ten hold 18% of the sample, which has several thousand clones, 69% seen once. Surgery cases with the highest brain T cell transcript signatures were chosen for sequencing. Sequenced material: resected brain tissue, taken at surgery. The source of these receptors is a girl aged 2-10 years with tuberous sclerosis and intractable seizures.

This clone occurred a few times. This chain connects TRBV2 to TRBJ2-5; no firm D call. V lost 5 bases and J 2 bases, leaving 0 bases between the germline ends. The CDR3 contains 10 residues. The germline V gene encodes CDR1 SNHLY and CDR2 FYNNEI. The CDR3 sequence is CASSQETQYF. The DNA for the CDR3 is TGTGCCAGCAGTCAAGAGACCCAGTACTTC.

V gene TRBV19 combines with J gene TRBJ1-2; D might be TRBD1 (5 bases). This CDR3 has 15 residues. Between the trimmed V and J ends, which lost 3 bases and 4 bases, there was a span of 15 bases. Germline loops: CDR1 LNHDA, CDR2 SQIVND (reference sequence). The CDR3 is CASSIKRGVSYGYTF. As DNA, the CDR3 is TGTGCCAGTAGTATTAAAAGGGGAGTTTCCTATGGCTACACCTTC. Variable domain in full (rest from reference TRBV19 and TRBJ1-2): DGGITQSPKYLFRKEGQNVTLSCEQNLNHDAMYWYRQDPGQGLRLIYYSQIVNDFQKGDIAEGYSVSREKKESFPLTVTSAQKNPTAFYLCASSIKRGVSYGYTFGSGTRLTVV.

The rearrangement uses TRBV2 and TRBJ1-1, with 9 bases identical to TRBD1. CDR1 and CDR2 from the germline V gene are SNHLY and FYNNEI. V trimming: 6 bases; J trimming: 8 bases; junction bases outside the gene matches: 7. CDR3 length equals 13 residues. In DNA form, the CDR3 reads TGTGCCAGCAGAAGCACAGGGGGCGGAGAAGCTTTCTTT. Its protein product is CASRSTGGGEAFF. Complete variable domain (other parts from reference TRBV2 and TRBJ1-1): EPEVTQTPSHQVTQMGQEVILRCVPISNHLYFYWYRQILGQKVEFLVSFYNNEISEKSEIFDDQFSVERPDGSNFTLKIRSTKLEDSAMYFCASRSTGGGEAFFGQGTRLTVV.

This chain's CDR3 is CASSLAGTGGLAGTTGELFF. CDR3 nucleotide sequence: TGCGCCAGCAGCTTGGCAGGGACAGGGGGACTAGCGGGGACAACCGGGGAGCTGTTTTTT. The chain has TRBV5-1 and TRBJ2-2, with TRBD2 matching over 13 bases. Germline values: CDR1 SGHRS, CDR2 YFSETQ. V was clipped by 0 bases and J by 5 bases; unmatched bases: 13. The CDR3 is made up of 20 amino acids. Full variable domain (rest looked up from reference TRBV5-1 and TRBJ2-2): KAGVTQTPRYLIKTRGQQVTLSCSPISGHRSVSWYQQTPGQGLQFLFEYFSETQRNKGNFPGRFSGRQFSNSRSEMNVSTLELGDSALYLCASSLAGTGGLAGTTGELFFGEGSRLTVL.

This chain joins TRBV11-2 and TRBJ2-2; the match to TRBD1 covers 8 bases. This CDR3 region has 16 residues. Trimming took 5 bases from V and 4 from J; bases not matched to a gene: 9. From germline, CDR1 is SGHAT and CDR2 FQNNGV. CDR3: CASSPAGGRSTGELFF. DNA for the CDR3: TGTGCCAGCAGCCCTGCAGGGGGCCGAAGCACCGGGGAGCTGTTTTTT.

Written as DNA, the CDR3 is TGTGCCAGTAGTATGGTGACTTTTCAAGGTAGCTCCTACAATGAGCAGTTCTTC. Protein sequence: CASSMVTFQGSSYNEQFF. The J gene is TRBJ2-1, the V gene TRBV19; D remains ambiguous. The CDR3 is made up of 18 amino acids. CDR1 and CDR2 from the germline V gene are LNHDA and SQIVND (reference sequence). V lost 3 bases to trimming and J lost 0 bases, with 18 bases between them. The full variable domain, rest sourced from reference TRBV19 and TRBJ2-1, is DGGITQSPKYLFRKEGQNVTLSCEQNLNHDAMYWYRQDPGQGLRLIYYSQIVNDFQKGDIAEGYSVSREKKESFPLTVTSAQKNPTAFYLCASSMVTFQGSSYNEQFFGPGTRLTVL.

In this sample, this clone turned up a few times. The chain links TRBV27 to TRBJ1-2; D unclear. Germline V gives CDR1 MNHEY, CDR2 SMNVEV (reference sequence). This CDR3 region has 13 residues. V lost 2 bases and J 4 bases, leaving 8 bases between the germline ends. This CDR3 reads CASSLGGFYGYTF. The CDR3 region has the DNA TGTGCCAGCAGTTTAGGAGGGTTCTATGGCTACACCTTC.

CDR3: CASSPQGRYNEQFF. CDR3 bases: TGTGCCAGCAGCCCTCAGGGGAGATACAATGAGCAGTTCTTC. J is TRBJ2-1 and V is TRBV7-2, with D maybe TRBD1 (6 bases). CDR1 is SGHTA, CDR2 FQGNSA, per germline. The CDR3 consists of 14 residues. V gave up 5 bases and J gave up 4 bases, with 12 bases separating them.

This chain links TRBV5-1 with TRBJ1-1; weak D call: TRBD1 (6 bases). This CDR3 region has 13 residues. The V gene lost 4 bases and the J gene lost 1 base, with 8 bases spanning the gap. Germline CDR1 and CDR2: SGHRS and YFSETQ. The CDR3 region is CASSAQGNTEAFF. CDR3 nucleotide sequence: TGCGCCAGCAGCGCACAGGGGAACACTGAAGCTTTCTTT. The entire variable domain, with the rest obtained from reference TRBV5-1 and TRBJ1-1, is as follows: KAGVTQTPRYLIKTRGQQVTLSCSPISGHRSVSWYQQTPGQGLQFLFEYFSETQRNKGNFPGRFSGRQFSNSRSEMNVSTLELGDSALYLCASSAQGNTEAFFGQGTRLTVV.

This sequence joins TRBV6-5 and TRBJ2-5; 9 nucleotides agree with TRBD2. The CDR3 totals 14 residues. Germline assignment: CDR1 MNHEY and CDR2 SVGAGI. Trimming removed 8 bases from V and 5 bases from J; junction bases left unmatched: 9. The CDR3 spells CASRAGGPGETQYF. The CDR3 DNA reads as TGTGCCAGCCGAGCGGGGGGTCCCGGGGAGACCCAGTACTTC.

CDR3 sequence reads: CASSQDLTRGVQETQYF. The CDR3 DNA is TGTGCCAGCAGCCAAGATCTAACGAGAGGGGTACAAGAGACCCAGTACTTC. This chain joins TRBV4-2 and TRBJ2-5; perhaps D is TRBD1 or TRBD2 (5 bases each). V was trimmed by 0 bases and J by 2 bases, leaving 16 bases between them. The CDR3 loop spans 17 amino acids. Germline CDR1 LGHNA, CDR2 YNFKEQ.

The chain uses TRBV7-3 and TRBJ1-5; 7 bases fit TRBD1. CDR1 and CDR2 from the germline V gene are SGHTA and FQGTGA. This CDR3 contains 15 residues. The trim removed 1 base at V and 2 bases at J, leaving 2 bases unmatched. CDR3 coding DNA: TGTGCCAGCAGCTTAAAAGGACAGGGCAATCAGCCCCAGCATTTT. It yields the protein CASSLKGQGNQPQHF.

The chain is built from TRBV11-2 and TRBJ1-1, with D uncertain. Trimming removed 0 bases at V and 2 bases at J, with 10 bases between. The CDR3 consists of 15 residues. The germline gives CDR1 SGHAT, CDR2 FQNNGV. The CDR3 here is CASSLEGTGNTEAFF. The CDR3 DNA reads TGTGCCAGCAGCTTAGAAGGAACGGGCAACACTGAAGCTTTCTTT.